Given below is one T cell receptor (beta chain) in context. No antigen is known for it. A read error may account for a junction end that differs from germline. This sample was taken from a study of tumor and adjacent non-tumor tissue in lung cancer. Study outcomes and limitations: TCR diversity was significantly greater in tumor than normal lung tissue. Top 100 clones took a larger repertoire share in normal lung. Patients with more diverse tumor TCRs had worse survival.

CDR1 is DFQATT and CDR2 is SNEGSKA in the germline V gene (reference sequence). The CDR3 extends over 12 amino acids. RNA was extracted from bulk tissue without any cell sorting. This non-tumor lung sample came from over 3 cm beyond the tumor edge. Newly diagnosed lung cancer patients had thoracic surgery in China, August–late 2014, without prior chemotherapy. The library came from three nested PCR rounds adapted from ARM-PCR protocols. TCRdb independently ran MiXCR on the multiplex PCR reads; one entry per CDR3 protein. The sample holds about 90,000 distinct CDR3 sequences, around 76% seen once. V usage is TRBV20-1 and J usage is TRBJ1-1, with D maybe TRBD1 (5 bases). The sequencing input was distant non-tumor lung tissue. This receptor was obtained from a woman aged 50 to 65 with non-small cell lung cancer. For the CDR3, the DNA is TGTAGTGCTTACCAGGGTGGCACTGAAGCTTACTTT. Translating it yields CSAYQGGTEAYF.